These 10 T cell receptor beta chains originate from one sample sequenced in a study of T cell responses to AZD1222 COVID-19 vaccine. Sequencing was performed with immunoSEQ multiplex PCR; in TCRdb, only in-frame clones are kept and a portion is missing. This sample yields roughly 110,000 clones, of which around nine tenths are seen a single time; around 20% belongs to the top ten. The sample here was peripheral blood, taken on day 0 of AZD1222 vaccination. The receptor source for this set is an adult in good health.

This clone was seen only a few times. CDR3 residues: CASGLILASNSPLHF. CDR3 DNA sequence: TGTGCTAGTGGTTTGATCCTAGCCAGCAATTCACCCCTCCACTTT. V usage is TRBV12-5 and J usage is TRBJ1-6; D remains unclear. The CDR3 runs to 15 residues. The ends were cut back, 2 bases at V and 7 bases at J, with 12 bases in the middle. The germline CDR1 and CDR2 sequences are LGHNT and FRNRAP.

The rearrangement links TRBV25-1 to TRBJ2-3; D is ambiguous. The V and J ends lost 5 bases and 2 bases respectively, with 11 bases between them. The CDR3 covers 14 residues. Per the germline V gene, CDR1 is MGHDK and CDR2 is SYGVNS. The CDR3 protein is CASSFPGPTDTQYF. As DNA, the CDR3 is TGTGCCAGCAGTTTTCCAGGCCCCACAGATACGCAGTATTTT.

The chain recombines TRBV7-2 with TRBJ2-4; D is possibly TRBD2 (6 bases). The V gene's germline CDR1 is SGHTA and CDR2 FQGNSA. V lost 6 bases, J lost 9 bases, and 15 bases lay in between. The CDR3 consists of 13 residues. CDR3 nucleotide sequence: TGTGCCAGCAGTTCCCGGGGGTCCCCCATTCAGTACTTC. Translated: CASSSRGSPIQYF.

The chain couples TRBV10-2 to TRBJ1-6; D possibly corresponds to TRBD1 (6 bases). V was cut by 9 bases and J by 7 bases, with 16 bases left in between. Germline CDR1 is WSHSY and CDR2 is SAAADI. The CDR3 totals 14 residues. The chain's CDR3 is CASAGQGQNSPLHF. CDR3 sequence (DNA): TGCGCCAGTGCGGGTCAGGGGCAAAATTCACCCCTCCACTTT.

The J gene is TRBJ2-5, the V gene TRBV6-5; perhaps TRBD1 as D (5 bases). Germline values: CDR1 MNHEY, CDR2 SVGAGI. The CDR3 length is 15 residues. Trimming took 10 bases from V and 5 from J, leaving 23 bases between them. The CDR3 DNA sequence: TGTGCCACCCTTCCGGACACCCCTCAGGGTGAGACCCAGTACTTC. It is translated as CATLPDTPQGETQYF.

The CDR3 region is CAWTNGGGQPQHF. The CDR3 DNA reads as TGTGCCTGGACCAACGGGGGAGGCCAGCCCCAGCATTTT. The V and J genes are TRBV30 and TRBJ1-5; TRBD1 might be the D (5 bases). The V gene's germline CDR1 is GTSNPN and CDR2 SVGIG (reference sequence). The ends were cut back, 4 bases at V and 7 bases at J, with 14 bases in the middle. This CDR3 has 13 amino acids. The full variable domain, completed using reference TRBV30 and TRBJ1-5, is SQTIHQWPATLVQPVGSPLSLECTVEGTSNPNLYWYRQAAGRGLQLLFYSVGIGQISSEVPQNLSASRPQDRQFILSSKKLLLSDSGFYLCAWTNGGGQPQHFGDGTRLSIL.

This sequence joins TRBV6-5 and TRBJ1-6; D is unclear. The CDR3 is 14 residues long. Trimming took 2 bases from V and 7 from J, leaving 9 bases between them. Germline CDR1 reads MNHEY; CDR2 reads SVGAGI. In DNA, the CDR3 is TGTGCCAGCAGTTACCCAACAGCGAATTCACCCCTCCACTTT. Translating it yields CASSYPTANSPLHF.

There are a few counts of this clone. J is TRBJ2-7 and V is TRBV19; D remains unclear. The germline V gene has CDR1 LNHDA and CDR2 SQIVND (reference sequence). V lost 4 bases, J lost 2 bases, and 12 bases lay in between. This CDR3 contains 14 residues. CDR3 in amino acids: CASSRALGPYEQYF. The CDR3, as DNA: TGTGCCAGTAGTAGGGCACTTGGACCCTACGAGCAGTACTTC.

This rearrangement joins TRBV27 to TRBJ2-7, with 7 bases matching TRBD1. V trimming: 6 bases; J trimming: 5 bases; junction bases outside the gene matches: 10. The CDR3 is 14 residues long. CDR1 MNHEY and CDR2 SMNVEV come from the germline V gene (reference sequence). This chain's CDR3 is CASRTPTGLDEQYF. CDR3 bases: TGTGCCAGCAGGACCCCGACAGGGTTGGACGAGCAGTACTTC.

This chain joins TRBV15 and TRBJ2-2; no firm D call. Germline V gene sequence: CDR1 LNHNV, CDR2 YYDKDF (reference sequence). The CDR3 contains 15 residues. V gave up 5 bases and J gave up 1 base, with 11 bases separating them. CDR3 sequence: CATSRYTLNTGELFF. CDR3 bases: TGTGCCACCAGCCGGTACACACTGAACACCGGGGAGCTGTTTTTT.